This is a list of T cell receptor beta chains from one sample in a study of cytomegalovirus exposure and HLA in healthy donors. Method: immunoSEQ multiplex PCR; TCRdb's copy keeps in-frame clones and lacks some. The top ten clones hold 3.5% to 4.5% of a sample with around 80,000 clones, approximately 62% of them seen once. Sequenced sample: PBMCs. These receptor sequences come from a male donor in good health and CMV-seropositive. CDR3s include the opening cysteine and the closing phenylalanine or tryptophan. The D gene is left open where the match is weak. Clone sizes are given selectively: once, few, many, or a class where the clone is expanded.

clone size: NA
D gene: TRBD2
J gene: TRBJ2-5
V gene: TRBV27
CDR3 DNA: TGTGCCAGCAGTAAAACACTAGCGGAAGAGACCCAGTACTTC
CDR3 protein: CASSKTLAEETQYF

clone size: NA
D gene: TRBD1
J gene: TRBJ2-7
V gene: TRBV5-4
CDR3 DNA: TGTGCCAGCAGCTCCGGGACAGGGGTAGGCTACGAGCAGTACTTC
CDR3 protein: CASSSGTGVGYEQYF

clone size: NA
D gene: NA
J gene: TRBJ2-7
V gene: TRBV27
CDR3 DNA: TGTGCCAGCAGTTTAACGGGACTTCGCGAGCAGTACTTC
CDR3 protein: CASSLTGLREQYF

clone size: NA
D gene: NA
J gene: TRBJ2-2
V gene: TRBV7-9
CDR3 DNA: TGTGCCAGCAGCTTAGCGCGGGCGGGGAAGAACACCGGGGAGCTGTTTTTT
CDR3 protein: CASSLARAGKNTGELFF

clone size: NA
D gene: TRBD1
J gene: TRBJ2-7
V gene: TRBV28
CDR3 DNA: TGTGCCAGCGGACCAGGGGGCGCGAGCTCCTACGAGCAGTACTTC
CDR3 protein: CASGPGGASSYEQYF

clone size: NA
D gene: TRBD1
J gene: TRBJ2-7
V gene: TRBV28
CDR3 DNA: TGTGCCAGCACCCCTGGGTCGGGGACAGGGAAGATCGAGCAGTACTTC
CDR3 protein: CASTPGSGTGKIEQYF

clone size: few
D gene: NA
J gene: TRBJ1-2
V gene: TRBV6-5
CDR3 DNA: TGTGCCAGCAGTCCCGGCTCCACAGGGACCTATGGCTACACCTTC
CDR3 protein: CASSPGSTGTYGYTF

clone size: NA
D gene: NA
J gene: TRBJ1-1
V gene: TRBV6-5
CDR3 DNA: TGTGCCAGTAGTTTAGACAGGAACACTGAAGCTTTCTTT
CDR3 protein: CASSLDRNTEAFF

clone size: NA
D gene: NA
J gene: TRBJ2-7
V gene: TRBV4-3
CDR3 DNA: TGCGCCAGCAGCCAATGGGGGTCTGCGGGAAACTACGAGCAGTACTTC
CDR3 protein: CASSQWGSAGNYEQYF

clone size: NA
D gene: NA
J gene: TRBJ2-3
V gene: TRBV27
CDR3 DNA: TGTGCCAGCAGTTGGGCAGGTACGCAGTATTTT
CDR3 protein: CASSWAGTQYF

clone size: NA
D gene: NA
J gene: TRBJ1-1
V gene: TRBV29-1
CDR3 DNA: TGCAGCGTTGTCCCCAGTTCGGGGAAAGCTTTCTTT
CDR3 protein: CSVVPSSGKAFF

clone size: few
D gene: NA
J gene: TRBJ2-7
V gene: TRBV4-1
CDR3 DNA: TGCGCCAGCAGCCCCCGCGTACTTTTGGCCTACGAGCAGTACTTC
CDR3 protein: CASSPRVLLAYEQYF

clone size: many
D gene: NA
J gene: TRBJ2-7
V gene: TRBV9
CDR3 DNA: TGTGCCAGCAGCGTAGGGGGCTGGGACGAGCAGTACTTC
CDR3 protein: CASSVGGWDEQYF

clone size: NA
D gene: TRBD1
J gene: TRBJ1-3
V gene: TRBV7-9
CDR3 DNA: TGTGCCAGCAGCGATACAGGGGGCGGAAACACCATATATTTT
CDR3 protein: CASSDTGGGNTIYF

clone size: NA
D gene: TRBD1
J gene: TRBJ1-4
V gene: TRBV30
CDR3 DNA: TGTGCCTGGAGGGGACAGTCTAATGAAAAACTGTTTTTT
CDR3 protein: CAWRGQSNEKLFF

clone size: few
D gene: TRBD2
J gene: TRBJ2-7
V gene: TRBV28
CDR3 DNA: TGTGCCAGCAGTTACCCTAGCGGTAGGAAGGGGGAGCAGTACTTC
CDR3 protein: CASSYPSGRKGEQYF

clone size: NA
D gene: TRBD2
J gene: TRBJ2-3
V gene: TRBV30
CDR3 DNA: TGTGCCTGGAGTGGGGGGCTAGCGGGAGGAGTTGGGCCAGATACGCAGTATTTT
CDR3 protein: CAWSGGLAGGVGPDTQYF

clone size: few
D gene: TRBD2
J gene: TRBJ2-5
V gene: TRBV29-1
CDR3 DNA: TGCAGCGTTGAAGATCTTATACTAGCGGGGGAGACCCAGTACTTC
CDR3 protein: CSVEDLILAGETQYF

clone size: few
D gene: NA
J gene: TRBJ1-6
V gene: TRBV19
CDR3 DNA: TGTGCCAGTAGTTCCGCCCCGCCTGGACTGTCCTCACCCCTCCACTTT
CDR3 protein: CASSSAPPGLSSPLHF

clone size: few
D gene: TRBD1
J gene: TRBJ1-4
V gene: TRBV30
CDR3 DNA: TGTGCCTGGAGTCGCGACAGGGGAGGGGAAAAACTGTTTTTT
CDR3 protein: CAWSRDRGGEKLFF

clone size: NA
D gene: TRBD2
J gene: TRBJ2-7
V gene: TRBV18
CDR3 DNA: TGTGCCAGCTCACTCGGACTAGCGGGCCTCCCCTACGAGCAGTACTTC
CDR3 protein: CASSLGLAGLPYEQYF

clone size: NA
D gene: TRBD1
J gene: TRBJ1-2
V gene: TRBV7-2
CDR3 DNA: TGTGCCAGCAGCATTAGTGGGACAGACAACTATGGCTACACCTTC
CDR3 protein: CASSISGTDNYGYTF

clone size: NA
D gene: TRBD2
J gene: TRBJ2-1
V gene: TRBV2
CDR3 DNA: TGTGCCAGCGGGGGAGGGAATTACAATGAGCAGTTCTTC
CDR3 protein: CASGGGNYNEQFF

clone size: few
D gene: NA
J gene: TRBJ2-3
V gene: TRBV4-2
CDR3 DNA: TGTGCCAGCAGCCGATCTGCGGGTAGCACAGATACGCAGTATTTT
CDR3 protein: CASSRSAGSTDTQYF

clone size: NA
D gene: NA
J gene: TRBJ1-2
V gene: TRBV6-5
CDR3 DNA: TGTGCCAGCAGCCGCCGGGACATCAACTATGGCTACACCTTC
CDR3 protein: CASSRRDINYGYTF

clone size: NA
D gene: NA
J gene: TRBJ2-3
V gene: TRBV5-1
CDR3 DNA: TGCGCCAGCATGAGCTACGCGGGGGATACGCAGTATTTT
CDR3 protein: CASMSYAGDTQYF

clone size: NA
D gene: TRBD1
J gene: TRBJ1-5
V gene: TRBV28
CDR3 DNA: TGTGATAGGGGGCTTCCTAAGGCCCAGCATTTT
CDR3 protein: CDRGLPKAQHF

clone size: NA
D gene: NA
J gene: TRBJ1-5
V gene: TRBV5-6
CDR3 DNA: TGTGCCAGCAGCTTGTGGCAGGGTAATCAGCCCCAGCATTTT
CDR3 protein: CASSLWQGNQPQHF

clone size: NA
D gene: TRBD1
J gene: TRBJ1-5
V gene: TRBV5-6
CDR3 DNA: TGTGCCAGCAGTCCTACGGGACAGTTCCAGCCCCAGCATTTT
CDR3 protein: CASSPTGQFQPQHF